This entry lists 22 T cell receptor beta chains sequenced from one sample in a study of Ad26.COV2.S vaccination and SARS-CoV-2 variants. Assay used: immunoSEQ multiplex PCR; TCRdb lists only in-frame clones, some missing. Among roughly 700,000 clones, more than 70% were seen once, and the ten largest hold roughly 1.5%. The sample's treatment: roughly 20 received Ad26.COV2.S at low or high dose, single or two shots; several received placebo; per-sample allocation not given. Specimens were obtained on day 63 following the first vaccine or placebo injection. Sequences were derived from peripheral blood, sampled in a trial of Ad26.COV2.S vaccine versus placebo. The origin of the receptors is a person between 18 and 59 years old who received the Ad26.COV2.S COVID-19 vaccine or a placebo.

The gene calls are TRBV18 and TRBJ2-1, with 10 bases matching TRBD2. CDR3 length: 16 residues. The germline V gene has CDR1 KGHSH and CDR2 LQKENI. Trimming removed 3 bases from V and 7 bases from J; junction bases left unmatched: 9. The CDR3 bases are TGTGCCAGCTCACCCCCTAGCGGGGGCCGTAGGAATGAGCAGTTCTTC. Its translation: CASSPPSGGRRNEQFF.

The rearrangement uses TRBV3-1 (or the pseudogene TRBV3-2) and TRBJ2-7; D is uncertain. The CDR3 length is 15 residues. CDR1 is LGHDT and CDR2 is YNNKEL in the germline V gene (reference sequence). V lost 0 bases to trimming and J lost 3 bases, with 12 bases between them. The CDR3 spells CASSQDRPPIYEQYF. Written as DNA, the CDR3 is TGTGCCAGCAGCCAAGACCGACCTCCGATCTACGAGCAGTACTTC.

The chain couples TRBV28 to TRBJ1-2, with 10 positions matching TRBD1. V was clipped by 9 bases and J by 7 bases; unmatched bases: 8. CDR3 length: 13 residues. The V gene's germline CDR1 is MDHEN and CDR2 SYDVKM. This CDR3 reads CASDRGRSGGYTF. Here the CDR3 DNA reads TGTGCCAGTGACAGGGGGCGAAGTGGTGGCTACACCTTC.

Note on this clone: At one end the junction does not follow the germline gene, possibly because of a read error. This chain links TRBV18 with TRBJ2-2; 8 positions match TRBD1. The germline CDR1 and CDR2 sequences are KGHSH and LQKENI. The CDR3 is 16 amino acids. The CDR3 DNA sequence: TGTGCCAGCTCACCAATTCAGGGGGCGAACCCCGGGGAGCTGTTTTTT. This codes for CASSPIQGANPGELFF.

The rearrangement uses TRBV10-3 and TRBJ2-3, with 10 bases lining up with TRBD2. V lost 6 bases to trimming and J lost 3 bases; unmatched junction nucleotides: 6. Germline V CDR1 and CDR2: ENHRY, SYGVKD. The CDR3 sequence is 15 residues long. The CDR3 nucleotides are TGTGCCATCAGACAAACTAGCGGGGAAACAGATACGCAGTATTTT. The encoded protein is CAIRQTSGETDTQYF.

The chain has TRBV30 and TRBJ1-1; 7 bases map to TRBD1. The CDR3 covers 13 residues. Per germline, CDR1 GTSNPN and CDR2 SVGIG (reference sequence). V lost 7 bases to trimming and J lost 6 bases; unmatched junction nucleotides: 11. The CDR3 bases are TGTGCCTCCCTCTTCGAGCAGGGGGCTGAAGCTTTCTTT. It translates to CASLFEQGAEAFF.

The gene calls are TRBV7-2 and TRBJ2-5, with a weak D call TRBD1 (6 bases). The CDR3 is 13 residues long. The V end was cut by 6 bases, the J end by 2 bases, with 10 bases between. Germline assignment: CDR1 SGHTA and CDR2 FQGNSA. CDR3 loop: CASRPGQQETQYF. Here the CDR3 DNA reads TGTGCCAGCAGACCTGGACAGCAAGAGACCCAGTACTTC.

The chain links TRBV4-1 to TRBJ2-7, with D perhaps TRBD1 or TRBD2 (5 bases each). The V end was cut by 0 bases, the J end by 2 bases, with 11 bases between. CDR1 and CDR2 from the germline V gene are MGHRA and YSYEKL. This CDR3 has 15 amino acids. The CDR3 DNA sequence: TGCGCCAGCAGCCAAGAAATAGGGACCCCCTACGAGCAGTACTTC. Its protein product is CASSQEIGTPYEQYF.

J is TRBJ2-5 and V is TRBV5-4; D not resolved. The CDR3 spans 15 residues. The germline gives CDR1 SGHNT, CDR2 YYREEE (reference sequence). Trimming removed 0 bases at V and 4 bases at J, with 13 bases between. CDR3 sequence: CASSLAGPAGETQYF. In DNA, the CDR3 is TGTGCCAGCAGCTTGGCCGGACCGGCCGGAGAGACCCAGTACTTC.

V gene TRBV7-9 combines with J gene TRBJ2-2, with TRBD2 identical over 7 bases. Trimming cost V 5 bases and J 0 bases; bases outside gene matches: 6. Germline V gene data show CDR1 as SEHNR and CDR2 as FQNEAQ (reference sequence). The CDR3 spans 16 residues. CDR3 residues: CASSTRLAANTGELFF. CDR3 sequence (DNA): TGTGCCAGCAGCACTCGACTAGCAGCGAACACCGGGGAGCTGTTTTTT. The entire variable domain, with the rest obtained from reference TRBV7-9 and TRBJ2-2, is as follows: DTGVSQNPRHKITKRGQNVTFRCDPISEHNRLYWYRQTLGQGPEFLTYFQNEAQLEKSRLLSDRFSAERPKGSFSTLEIQRTEQGDSAMYLCASSTRLAANTGELFFGEGSRLTVL.

The rearrangement uses TRBV5-1 and TRBJ2-2, with D unclear. This CDR3 has 13 amino acids. Germline values: CDR1 SGHRS, CDR2 YFSETQ. V was pared by 2 bases and J by 3 bases, with 5 bases between. CDR3 residues: CASSLDDTGELFF. The DNA of the CDR3 is TGCGCCAGCAGCTTAGACGACACCGGGGAGCTGTTTTTT.

The sample holds one count of this clone. The gene calls are TRBV5-5 and TRBJ2-3; TRBD1 matches at 7 bases. The CDR3 extends over 13 amino acids. V was pared by 4 bases and J by 4 bases, with 3 bases of the junction left unmatched. CDR1 and CDR2 (germline): SGHKS, YYEKEE (reference sequence). This CDR3 is CASSRGQADTQYF. Written as DNA, the CDR3 is TGTGCCAGCAGCAGAGGACAGGCAGATACGCAGTATTTT.

This clone was recorded only once. This chain links TRBV7-2 with TRBJ2-7; D gene ambiguous. The germline V gene has CDR1 SGHTA and CDR2 FQGNSA. The CDR3 covers 12 residues. The V and J ends lost 5 bases and 0 bases respectively, with 5 bases between them. CDR3 coding DNA: TGTGCCAGCAGCGGCAGCTCCTACGAGCAGTACTTC. This encodes CASSGSSYEQYF. The full variable domain, in which reference TRBV7-2 and TRBJ2-7 provide the parts outside the CDR3, is GAGVSQSPSNKVTEKGKDVELRCDPISGHTALYWYRQSLGQGLEFLIYFQGNSAPDKSGLPSDRFSAERTGGSVSTLTIQRTQQEDSAVYLCASSGSSYEQYFGPGTRLTVT.

This rearrangement joins TRBV5-1 to TRBJ1-2; D is perhaps TRBD1 (6 bases). V was shortened by 4 bases and J by 1 base, with 8 bases between the two germline ends. The germline V gene encodes CDR1 SGHRS and CDR2 YFSETQ. CDR3 length equals 13 residues. The CDR3 DNA reads as TGCGCCAGCAGCCCGGACAGTAACTATGGCTACACCTTC. Residues: CASSPDSNYGYTF.

CDR3 bases: TGTGCCAGCTCACCACCGGGGGATTACGCCAAAAACATTCAGTACTTC. Its protein product is CASSPPGDYAKNIQYF. This rearrangement joins TRBV18 to TRBJ2-4; possibly TRBD1 or TRBD2 for D (5 bases each). Germline V CDR1 and CDR2: KGHSH, LQKENI. This CDR3 contains 16 residues. The V and J ends lost 0 bases and 1 base respectively, with 10 bases between them.

The rearrangement uses TRBV7-2 and TRBJ2-7, with 7 bases lining up with TRBD1. The CDR3 contains 15 residues. Trimming cost V 5 bases and J 0 bases; bases outside gene matches: 7. Per the germline V gene, CDR1 is SGHTA and CDR2 is FQGNSA. DNA of the CDR3: TGTGCCAGCAGCCCACAAGGGGGCCTCTCCTACGAGCAGTACTTC. Translation: CASSPQGGLSYEQYF.

The CDR3 reads CASRRHGQRDYGYTF. In nucleotides, the CDR3 is TGTGCCAGTAGGCGTCACGGACAGAGAGACTATGGCTACACCTTC. The J gene is TRBJ1-2, the V gene TRBV19; perhaps TRBD1 as D (6 bases). The CDR3 loop spans 15 amino acids. Germline CDR1 and CDR2: LNHDA and SQIVND (reference sequence). Trimming shortened V by 6 bases and J by 3 bases, and 17 bases separated the two germline ends.

This clone is a singleton in its sample. The gene calls are TRBV19 and TRBJ2-1; TRBD1 agrees at 7 bases. Germline assignment: CDR1 LNHDA and CDR2 SQIVND (reference sequence). This CDR3 comprises 13 residues. V lost 7 bases to trimming and J lost 8 bases; unmatched junction nucleotides: 8. The CDR3 coding sequence is TGTGCCAGTACCCCCAGGGGGTTCGATGAGCAGTTCTTC. Protein product: CASTPRGFDEQFF.

The CDR3 spells CASSFPGLGANEQFF. The CDR3 nucleotides are TGTGCCAGCAGCTTCCCGGGCCTAGGGGCCAATGAGCAGTTCTTC. The chain has TRBV7-8 and TRBJ2-1, with a possible D match to TRBD1 (5 bases). CDR3 size: 15 residues. The germline V and J ends were trimmed by 3 bases and 6 bases, with 15 bases remaining between them. Germline V CDR1 and CDR2: SGHVS, FQNEAQ. The full variable domain, rest sourced from reference TRBV7-8 and TRBJ2-1, is GAGVSQSPRYKVAKRGQDVALRCDPISGHVSLFWYQQALGQGPEFLTYFQNEAQLDKSGLPSDRFFAERPEGSVSTLKIQRTQQEDSAVYLCASSFPGLGANEQFFGPGTRLTVL.

The chain recombines TRBV6-5 with TRBJ2-3, with 7 positions matching TRBD1. Germline-derived CDR1 and CDR2 are MNHEY and SVGAGI. V was clipped by 5 bases and J by 2 bases; unmatched bases: 7. CDR3 length: 15 amino acids. The CDR3 DNA sequence: TGTGCCAGCAGTCGACAGGGCCTTTACACAGATACGCAGTATTTT. This codes for CASSRQGLYTDTQYF.

The chain uses TRBV5-1 and TRBJ2-2, with 11 bases aligning to TRBD1. This CDR3 contains 16 residues. V gave up 4 bases and J gave up 7 bases; unmatched junction bases: 9. Germline CDR1 is SGHRS and CDR2 is YFSETQ. CDR3 protein: CASSPRGQGARGELFF. The CDR3 coding sequence is TGCGCCAGCAGCCCGCGAGGACAGGGGGCGCGCGGGGAGCTGTTTTTT.

The genes are TRBV18 and TRBJ2-1, with 11 bases aligning to TRBD2. The CDR3 is made up of 17 amino acids. The trim removed 1 base at V and 9 bases at J, leaving 11 bases unmatched. Germline V gene lookup returns CDR1 KGHSH and CDR2 LQKENI. This CDR3 reads CASSPLEALAGEGEQFF. The DNA for the CDR3 is TGTGCCAGCTCACCACTTGAGGCACTAGCGGGGGAGGGTGAGCAGTTCTTC.